The rows below give T cell receptor beta chains drawn from one sample of a study of T cell responses to AZD1222 COVID-19 vaccine. Only in-frame clones appear in the TCRdb table, and some are missing; sequencing was by immunoSEQ multiplex PCR. The sample consists of approximately 89,000 clones, under 95% of them appearing once. The sequenced sample was peripheral blood, obtained 28 days after the second AZD1222 dose. The receptors derive from an adult who received the AZD1222 COVID-19 vaccine. The CDR3 runs from the conserved cysteine through the conserved F or W. The D gene is left open where the match is weak. Clone size is stated in some rows and not others, as once, few, many or a class when expanded.

D: NA; J: TRBJ2-3; V: TRBV5-1; size: once; DNA: TGCGCCAGCGTTCTGACAGGTTGGGGCACAGATACGCAGTATTTT; CDR3: CASVLTGWGTDTQYF
D: NA; J: TRBJ1-5; V: TRBV18; size: NA; DNA: TGTGCCACCTCTCGGAACTCTTATAGCAATCAGCCCCAGCATTTT; CDR3: CATSRNSYSNQPQHF
D: TRBD1; J: TRBJ1-5; V: TRBV5-6; size: NA; DNA: TGTGCCAGCAGCTGGGGGACAGGGAACAATCAGCCCCAGCATTTT; CDR3: CASSWGTGNNQPQHF
D: TRBD2; J: TRBJ2-2; V: TRBV28; size: NA; DNA: TGTGCCAGCAGGCAAACTAGCGGGAGGGCCTACGACACCGGGGAGCTGTTTTTT; CDR3: CASRQTSGRAYDTGELFF
D: NA; J: TRBJ2-7; V: TRBV6-6; size: NA; DNA: TGTGCCAGCAGCTTTACAGAGAGCTCCTACGAGCAGTACTTC; CDR3: CASSFTESSYEQYF
D: NA; J: TRBJ1-2; V: TRBV5-1; size: once; DNA: TGCGCCAGCAGCTTGGTAGGGGGGGACTATGGCTACACCTTC; CDR3: CASSLVGGDYGYTF
D: NA; J: TRBJ1-4; V: TRBV7-9; size: NA; DNA: TGTGCCAGCAGCTTGGGCGCATCTAATGAAAAACTGTTTTTT; CDR3: CASSLGASNEKLFF
D: NA; J: TRBJ2-2; V: TRBV28; size: NA; DNA: TGTGCCAGCCTACAGGGTTTCGGCACCGGGGAGCTGTTTTTT; CDR3: CASLQGFGTGELFF
D: NA; J: TRBJ1-1; V: TRBV28; size: NA; DNA: TGTGCCAGCAACACGGGACACTACACTGAAGCTTTCTTT; CDR3: CASNTGHYTEAFF
D: NA; J: TRBJ2-1; V: TRBV15; size: many; DNA: TGTGCCACCAGCAGAGCGGGGAATGAGCAGTTCTTC; CDR3: CATSRAGNEQFF
D: NA; J: TRBJ2-2; V: TRBV5-1; size: NA; DNA: TGCGCCAGCAGCTCCCGACTCACCGGGGAGCTGTTTTTT; CDR3: CASSSRLTGELFF
D: NA; J: TRBJ1-5; V: TRBV12-3/TRBV12-4; size: NA; DNA: TGTGCCAGCAGTGCTCAGGGGCAGCCCCAGCATTTT; CDR3: CASSAQGQPQHF
D: TRBD1; J: TRBJ1-5; V: TRBV6-6; size: NA; DNA: TGTGCCAGCAGTTCGGGACAGGGGAGGGACAATCAGCCCCAGCATTTT; CDR3: CASSSGQGRDNQPQHF
D: TRBD1; J: TRBJ2-3; V: TRBV6-6; size: NA; DNA: TGTGCCAGCTATGACAGGGCGGGAGATACGCAGTATTTT; CDR3: CASYDRAGDTQYF
D: TRBD1; J: TRBJ1-1; V: TRBV18; size: NA; DNA: TGTGCCAGCTCACTTCAGGGGGAGGCTGAAGCTTTCTTT; CDR3: CASSLQGEAEAFF
D: NA; J: TRBJ2-1; V: TRBV2; size: NA; DNA: TGTGCCAGCAGTGAAGCGCTTCTTGGGGGGAGCTCCTACAATGAGCAGTTCTTC; CDR3: CASSEALLGGSSYNEQFF
D: TRBD2; J: TRBJ2-7; V: TRBV3-1/TRBV3-2; size: NA; DNA: TGTGCCAGCAGCACCCTAGGTTGGGAGGGGGAGCAGTACTTC; CDR3: CASSTLGWEGEQYF
D: NA; J: TRBJ2-5; V: TRBV27; size: NA; DNA: TGTGCCAGCAGTTTACAGTTTGGGGCGAAAGAGACCCAGTACTTC; CDR3: CASSLQFGAKETQYF
D: TRBD1; J: TRBJ1-1; V: TRBV7-3; size: NA; DNA: TGTGCCAGCAGCTTATCCGGGGACAGGGATTACGTAACTGAAGCTTTCTTT; CDR3: CASSLSGDRDYVTEAFF
D: TRBD2; J: TRBJ2-1; V: TRBV15; size: NA; DNA: TGTGCCACCAGCAGAGGGGGGACTAGCCCGTACAATGAGCAGTTCTTC; CDR3: CATSRGGTSPYNEQFF
D: NA; J: TRBJ1-2; V: TRBV28; size: NA; DNA: TGTGCCAGCAGTTCGCAGGTGGACTATGGCTACACCTTC; CDR3: CASSSQVDYGYTF
D: NA; J: TRBJ1-1; V: TRBV6-6; size: NA; DNA: TGTGCCAGCAGTTACTCGGGGCTCGGGGCCACTGAAGCTTTCTTT; CDR3: CASSYSGLGATEAFF
D: TRBD1; J: TRBJ1-3; V: TRBV24-1; size: NA; DNA: TGTGCCACCGACAGGGTTAAGGCCCGAAACTACGCCTCTGGAAACACCATATATTTT; CDR3: CATDRVKARNYASGNTIYF
D: TRBD2; J: TRBJ2-5; V: TRBV6-5; size: NA; DNA: TGTGCCAGCAGTTGGGAGGGGTCAGAGACCCAGTACTTC; CDR3: CASSWEGSETQYF
D: NA; J: TRBJ1-2; V: TRBV19; size: NA; DNA: TGTGCCAGTAGTTCTTCGGGACTCCGGGGCTACACCTTC; CDR3: CASSSSGLRGYTF
D: TRBD1; J: TRBJ2-7; V: TRBV7-2; size: once; DNA: TGTGCCAGCAGCTTAGTGGGACAGCGAGAGCGGTTTTTC; CDR3: CASSLVGQRERFF
D: TRBD2; J: TRBJ2-1; V: TRBV6-5; size: NA; DNA: TGTGCCAGCAGTTACTCGTGGACTAGCGCTCAGTGGACCCTCTTC; CDR3: CASSYSWTSAQWTLF
D: NA; J: TRBJ1-3; V: TRBV9; size: NA; DNA: TGTGCCAGCAGCGCCAACCCTACCGAGGCGGGCTCTGGAAACACCATATATTTT; CDR3: CASSANPTEAGSGNTIYF